These 16 T cell receptor beta chains were all obtained from the same sample, sequenced in a study of blood T cell repertoires in COVID-19. The assay was immunoSEQ multiplex PCR, and TCRdb's table has in-frame clones only and misses some. Of 350,000 or so clones in the sample, roughly 89% were seen once. Specimen: peripheral blood. Receptors originate from a woman aged 55-69 years with COVID-19, enrolled during active disease.

This clone was recorded a few times. V gene TRBV19 combines with J gene TRBJ1-5, with 7 bases matching TRBD1. The CDR3 spans 16 residues. Looked up from germline, CDR1 is LNHDA and CDR2 is SQIVND (reference sequence). V dropped 6 bases and J dropped 3; count of bases not matched to a gene: 11. CDR3 residues: CASSPALTGANQPQHF. CDR3 DNA: TGTGCCAGTAGCCCCGCCCTTACAGGGGCCAATCAGCCCCAGCATTTT.

This clone was seen once. In DNA form, the CDR3 reads TGTGCCAGCTCATCCGGGATAGCGGGGCCCAGCACAGATACGCAGTATTTT. Its translation is CASSSGIAGPSTDTQYF. V is TRBV18 and J is TRBJ2-3, with 8 bases that match TRBD2. Germline CDR1 is KGHSH and CDR2 is LQKENI. This CDR3 region has 17 residues. After removal of 5 bases from V and 0 bases from J, the junction contained 10 bases not matched to a gene.

The chain recombines TRBV5-5 with TRBJ2-3; D unclear. With 1 base removed from V and 1 base from J, the gap between germline ends came to 10 bases. The CDR3 is made up of 15 amino acids. CDR1 and CDR2 from the germline V gene are SGHKS and YYEKEE (reference sequence). Written as DNA, the CDR3 is TGTGCCAGCAGCTTGCTCTCTCGGGGCACAGATACGCAGTATTTT. Translated, it gives CASSLLSRGTDTQYF.

Only one count was recorded for this clone. The chain is built from TRBV2 and TRBJ1-6; 7 bases fit TRBD1. Germline values: CDR1 SNHLY, CDR2 FYNNEI. V shed 5 bases and J 7 bases; nucleotides not matched to a gene: 11. The CDR3 has 16 amino acids. CDR3 sequence (DNA): TGTGCCAGCAGTTATAGACCGGGACAGACAAATTCACCCCTCCACTTT. Encoded protein: CASSYRPGQTNSPLHF.

This clone came up once. This chain uses TRBV2 with TRBJ2-7; 10 bases line up with TRBD1. There are 16 residues in the CDR3. Germline V gene lookup returns CDR1 SNHLY and CDR2 FYNNEI. The junction had 8 bases not matched to a gene; V was cut back by 5 bases and J by 1 base. The CDR3 sequence is CASSLMWGQGSYEQYF. In nucleotides, the CDR3 is TGTGCCAGCAGTCTTATGTGGGGACAGGGGTCCTACGAGCAGTACTTC.

As concerns this clone: The same CDR3 is also encoded by other DNA sequences in this sample. The gene calls are TRBV6-5 and TRBJ1-1; 7 bases fit TRBD1. The CDR3 spans 13 residues. Germline CDR1 and CDR2: MNHEY and SVGAGI. Losses at the gene ends were 4 bases for V and 4 bases for J; bases not matched to a gene: 3. CDR3 loop: CASSSTGLTEAFF. Here the CDR3 DNA reads TGTGCCAGCAGTTCGACAGGGCTCACTGAAGCTTTCTTT.

The genes are TRBV6-5 and TRBJ1-1, with D maybe TRBD1 (5 bases). Trimming took 0 bases from V and 3 from J, leaving 11 bases between them. The CDR3 covers 15 residues. CDR1 MNHEY and CDR2 SVGAGI come from the germline V gene. CDR3 nucleotide sequence: TGTGCCAGCAGTTACTCTACCCAGGGCGACACTGAAGCTTTCTTT. It codes for CASSYSTQGDTEAFF.

The J gene is TRBJ1-5, the V gene TRBV5-1, with TRBD1 matching 9 bases. V lost 5 bases to trimming and J lost 6 bases; unmatched junction nucleotides: 6. The CDR3 has 14 residues. Germline-derived CDR1 and CDR2 are SGHRS and YFSETQ. CDR3 DNA: TGCGCCAGCAGTCCACAGGGGGCTGGTCAGCCCCAGCATTTT. Translating gives CASSPQGAGQPQHF.

V usage is TRBV4-1 and J usage is TRBJ2-5, with TRBD1 as a possible D gene (6 bases). The length of the CDR3 is 15 residues. Germline CDR1 MGHRA, CDR2 YSYEKL. V lost 1 base, J lost 5 bases, and 14 bases lay in between. This CDR3 is CASSQVTGGRETQYF. The CDR3 nucleotides are TGCGCCAGCAGCCAAGTGACAGGAGGCCGGGAGACCCAGTACTTC.

The chain links TRBV6-6 to TRBJ1-1, with TRBD1 as a possible D gene (5 bases). The CDR3 covers 13 residues. The ends were cut back, 5 bases at V and 4 bases at J, with 11 bases in the middle. Germline V gene sequence: CDR1 MNHNY, CDR2 SVGAGI (reference sequence). The CDR3 DNA reads TGTGCCAGCAGTATAGGGGTGACCACTGAAGCTTTCTTT. Its translation: CASSIGVTTEAFF.

CDR3 in amino acids: CASTRIWSSSYEQYF. CDR3 in DNA: TGTGCCAGCACCAGGATTTGGTCGAGCTCCTACGAGCAGTACTTC. The chain joins TRBV5-5 to TRBJ2-7; D unclear. Trimming pared 6 bases from V and 0 bases from J, leaving 16 bases between. The length of the CDR3 is 15 residues. Germline V CDR1 and CDR2: SGHKS, YYEKEE (reference sequence). Full variable domain (missing parts from reference TRBV5-5 and TRBJ2-7): DAGVTQSPTHLIKTRGQQVTLRCSPISGHKSVSWYQQVLGQGPQFIFQYYEKEERGRGNFPDRFSARQFPNYSSELNVNALLLGDSALYLCASTRIWSSSYEQYFGPGTRLTVT.

This rearrangement joins TRBV6-5 to TRBJ1-2; perhaps TRBD1 as D (5 bases). CDR1 and CDR2 (germline): MNHEY, SVGAGI. V was pared by 8 bases and J by 2 bases, with 18 bases between. The CDR3 has 15 residues. The CDR3 loop reads CASAIDPTVNYGYTF. CDR3 nucleotide sequence: TGTGCCAGCGCGATAGACCCGACAGTCAACTATGGCTACACCTTC.

The chain combines TRBV3-1 (or the pseudogene TRBV3-2) with TRBJ1-6; D is unclear. CDR3 size: 13 residues. The germline V gene encodes CDR1 LGHDT and CDR2 YNNKEL (reference sequence). V was cut by 3 bases and J by 7 bases, with 7 bases left in between. This CDR3 is CASSQGRNSPLHF. The CDR3 DNA sequence: TGTGCCAGCAGCCAGGGGAGAAATTCACCCCTCCACTTT.

The gene calls are TRBV7-3 and TRBJ2-7; 8 nucleotides align to TRBD1. CDR1 and CDR2 (germline): SGHTA, FQGTGA. Unmatched junction bases numbered 6, after V lost 6 bases and J lost 2 bases. This CDR3 is 14 amino acids long. DNA for the CDR3: TGTGCCAGCAGTCCCGGGACAGGTCCCTACGAGCAGTACTTC. The encoded protein is CASSPGTGPYEQYF.

This chain joins TRBV3-1 (or the pseudogene TRBV3-2) and TRBJ2-7; 11 bases line up with TRBD1. V lost 5 bases, J lost 3 bases, and 6 bases stayed unmatched. The CDR3 is 15 residues long. The germline CDR1 and CDR2 sequences are LGHDT and YNNKEL (reference sequence). DNA for the CDR3: TGTGCCAGCAGCACACCGGGACAGGGGGTCTACGAGCAGTACTTC. This codes for CASSTPGQGVYEQYF.

This clone appeared once. This chain joins TRBV10-3 and TRBJ1-1, with D maybe TRBD1 (6 bases). Germline-derived CDR1 and CDR2 are ENHRY and SYGVKD. The CDR3 loop spans 14 amino acids. V lost 6 bases and J lost 1, with 12 bases in between. This CDR3 reads CAISAGQTNTEAFF. CDR3 nucleotide sequence: TGTGCCATCAGCGCCGGACAGACGAACACTGAAGCTTTCTTT.